Listed here is a single TCR beta chain. The antigen is not known. The CDR3 is made up of 17 amino acids. Germline V lookup: CDR1 MNHEY, CDR2 SVGAGI. The V segment lost 0 bases and the J segment 7 bases; nucleotides outside the gene matches: 10. Making TCR cDNA involved 5'RACE template switching, which added UMIs and a universal primer site. TCRdb re-called the 5' RACE reads through MiXCR, storing one row per CDR3 protein. The table includes 450,000 to 550,000 distinct CDR3 sequences, roughly a fifth detected once. The record originates from a study of T cells after yellow fever vaccination. Study summary: For low cell numbers, libraries were made with SMART-Seq v4 Ultra Low Input.

Findings and limits, study-wide: Most primary-vaccination clones recurred post-booster (just under 98% CD4, roughly 90% CD8). Abundant clonotypes from the bulk population could have been carried over as contaminants into FACS-sorted repertoires.

The specimen was PBMCs, collected 15 days after the yellow fever booster vaccination. The receptor comes from a man aged 25 to 45 who received the YFV17D yellow fever vaccine. This chain links TRBV6-5 with TRBJ2-1, with 9 bases fitting TRBD2. This chain's CDR3 is CASSYSGLGTSRNEQFF. Written as DNA, the CDR3 is TGTGCCAGCAGTTACTCGGGGTTGGGGACTAGCAGAAATGAGCAGTTCTTC.